This TCR beta chain was obtained from a study of beta chain features in type 1 diabetes. Broader study findings: Type 1 diabetes patients showed fewer insertions and more deletions at VDJ junctions. Across all four CD4+ subsets, people with type 1 diabetes showed modestly shorter TCRB CDR3s.

CDR1 and CDR2 (germline): SGHRS, YFSETQ. This CDR3 is 16 amino acids long. J lost 8 bases, V lost 4 bases, and 10 bases had no gene match. The authors reverse transcribed all of the isolated RNA, so sequencing captured expressed TCRB transcripts. Assay used: immunoSEQ multiplex PCR; TCRdb lists only in-frame clones, some missing. The sample shows a few hundred thousand clones, around 14% of them seen only once. Note on this clone: What it binds is not known.

This sequence was found in a man aged 25-45 years with type 1 diabetes. This rearrangement joins TRBV5-1 to TRBJ2-1, with TRBD1 matching 12 bases. The sample comprised naive CD4+ T cells from blood. The CDR3 DNA follows: TGCGCCAGCAGCGCGCCGGGACAGGGGGCGCGGGATGAGCAGTTCTTC. Residues: CASSAPGQGARDEQFF.